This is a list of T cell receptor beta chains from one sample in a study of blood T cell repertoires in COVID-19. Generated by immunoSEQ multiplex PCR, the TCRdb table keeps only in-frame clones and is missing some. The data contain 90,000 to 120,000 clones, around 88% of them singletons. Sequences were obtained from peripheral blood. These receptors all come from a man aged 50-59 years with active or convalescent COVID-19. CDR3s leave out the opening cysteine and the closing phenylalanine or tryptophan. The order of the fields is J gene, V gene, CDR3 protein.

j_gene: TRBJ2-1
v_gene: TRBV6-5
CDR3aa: ASHRLAGHNEQF

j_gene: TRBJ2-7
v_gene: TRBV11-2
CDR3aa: ASSQPRGTSYEQY

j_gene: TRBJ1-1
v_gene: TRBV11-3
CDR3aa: ASSLQGPFTEAF

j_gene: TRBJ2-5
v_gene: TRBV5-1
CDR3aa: ASSLTSGTGQETQY

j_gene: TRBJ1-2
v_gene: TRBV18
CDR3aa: ASSPNEAHLGEGYT

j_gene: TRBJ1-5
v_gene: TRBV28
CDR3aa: ASNLWGKSNQPQH

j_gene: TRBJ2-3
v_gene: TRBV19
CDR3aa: ASSVAGYTDTQY

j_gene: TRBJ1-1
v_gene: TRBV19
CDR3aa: ASSTGQGGMNTEAF

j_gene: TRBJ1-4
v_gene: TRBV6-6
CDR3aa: ASSRELSEKLF

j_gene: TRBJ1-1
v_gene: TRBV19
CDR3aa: ASSIVGGGTEAF

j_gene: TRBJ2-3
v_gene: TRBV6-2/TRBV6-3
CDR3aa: ASSYPVGGADTYTDTQY

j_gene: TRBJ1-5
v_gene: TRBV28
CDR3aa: ASRGTGDNQPQH

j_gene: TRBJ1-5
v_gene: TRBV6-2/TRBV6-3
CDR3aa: ASSYGQTQPQH

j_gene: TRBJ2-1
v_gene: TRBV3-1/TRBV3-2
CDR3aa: ASSQVGGSGEQF

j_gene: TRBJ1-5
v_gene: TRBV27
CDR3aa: ASGTQVWEPQH

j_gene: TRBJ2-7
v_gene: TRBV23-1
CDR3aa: ASSSSVGVDTFYEQY

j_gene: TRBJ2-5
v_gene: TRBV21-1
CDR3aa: ASSRPPGQGEGHEETQY

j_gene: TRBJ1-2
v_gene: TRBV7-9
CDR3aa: ASSQNTGGPGGYT

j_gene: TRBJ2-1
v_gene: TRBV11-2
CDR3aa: ASSLGQITEQF

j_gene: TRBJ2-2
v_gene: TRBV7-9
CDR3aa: ASSYTGTRTGELF

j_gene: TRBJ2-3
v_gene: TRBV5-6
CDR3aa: ASSLGPITDTQY

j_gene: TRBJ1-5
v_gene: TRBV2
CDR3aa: ASSDYWREQPQH

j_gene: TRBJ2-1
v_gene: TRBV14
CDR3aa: ASSQEARRLDEQF

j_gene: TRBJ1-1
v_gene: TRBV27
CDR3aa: ASSSGMSTEAF

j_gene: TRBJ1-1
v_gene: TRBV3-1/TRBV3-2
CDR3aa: ASSQAAGTGGTEAF

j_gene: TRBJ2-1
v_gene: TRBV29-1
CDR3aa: SAWGQNNEQF

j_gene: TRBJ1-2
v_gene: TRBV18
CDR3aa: ASSPPGELYGYT

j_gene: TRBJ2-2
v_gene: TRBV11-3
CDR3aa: ASSRGRTVSRAGELF

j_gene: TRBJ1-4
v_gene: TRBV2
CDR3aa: ASSREMGNEKLF

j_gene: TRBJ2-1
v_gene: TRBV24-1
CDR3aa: ATSDSARFAPPFLPNNEQF

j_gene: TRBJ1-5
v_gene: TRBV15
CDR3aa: ATSRERGTGTQH

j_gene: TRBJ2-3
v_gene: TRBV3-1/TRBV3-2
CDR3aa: ASVNADTQY

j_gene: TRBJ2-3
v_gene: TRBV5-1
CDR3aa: ASSLGGGSRTDTQY

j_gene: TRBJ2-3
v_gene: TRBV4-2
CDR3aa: ASSRGGSTDTQY

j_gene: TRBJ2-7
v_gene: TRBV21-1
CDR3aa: ASSKEGLPGAKEQY

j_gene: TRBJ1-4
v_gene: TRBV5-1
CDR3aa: ASSHGGGQTINEKLF

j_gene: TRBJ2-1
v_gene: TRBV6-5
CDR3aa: ASSYLPGQRDNEQF

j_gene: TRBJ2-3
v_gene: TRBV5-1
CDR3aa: ASTYSGSTDTQY

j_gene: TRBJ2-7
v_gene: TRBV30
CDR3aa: AWETDYEQY

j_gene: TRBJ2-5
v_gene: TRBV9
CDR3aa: ASSVIGTDQETQY

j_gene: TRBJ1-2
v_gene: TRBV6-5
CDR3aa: ASSYVGGQYGYT

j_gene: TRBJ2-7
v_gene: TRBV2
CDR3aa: ASSANLNYEQY